The 2 T cell receptor beta chains below all came from one sample that was sequenced in a study of T cell responses to AZD1222 COVID-19 vaccine. Assay: immunoSEQ multiplex PCR; the TCRdb copy retains only in-frame clones and omits some. This table holds around 120,000 clones, under 90% found once. The source material was peripheral blood, sampled on day 0 of AZD1222 vaccination. The receptors shown here come from an adult in good health.

V is TRBV27 and J is TRBJ2-7; 9 bases are a match to TRBD1. The CDR3 runs to 18 residues. The V gene end was trimmed by 6 bases and the J gene end by 9 bases; junction bases not matched to a gene: 24. The germline V gene encodes CDR1 MNHEY and CDR2 SMNVEV (reference sequence). In DNA, the CDR3 is TGTGCCAGCAGGGGTTATGGAGGCGGGGACAGGGTAGATTCTCGGCAGTACTTC. Translated, it gives CASRGYGGGDRVDSRQYF.

The chain links TRBV3-1 (or the pseudogene TRBV3-2) to TRBJ1-5; D is unresolved. Germline V gene data show CDR1 as LGHDT and CDR2 as YNNKEL (reference sequence). There are 17 residues in the CDR3. V lost 1 base and J lost 3, with 16 bases in between. CDR3 bases: TGTGCCAGCAGCCAAGCCCCGGCAGAGGTCTCCAATCAGCCCCAGCATTTT. Residues: CASSQAPAEVSNQPQHF.